The following is a T cell receptor (beta chain) sequence with its context. Its antigen is still unknown. Germline is not matched at one junction end, which may reflect a read error. The CDR3 sequence is 13 residues long. Germline V gene lookup returns CDR1 MNHEY and CDR2 SMNVEV (reference sequence). The data belong to a study of cytomegalovirus exposure and HLA in healthy donors. Across the study: Early released data comprised about 84 million unique TCRs from HLA-typed donors.

Study outcomes and limitations: The authors later linked a missense DCLRE1C variant to TCR beta V- and J-gene trimming. Most likely, a cluster of highly shared sequence variants arose as a sequencing artifact.

With 60 Vbeta and 13 Jbeta primers, the PCR was carried out. Using immunoSEQ multiplex PCR, the repertoire was profiled, and TCRdb retains in-frame clones only, with some absent. The top ten hold approximately 2.8% of the sample, which has about 54,000 clones, roughly 85% seen once. This clonotype was sampled from a woman in her late teens or twenties in good health and CMV-seronegative. J is TRBJ2-6 and V is TRBV27, with D maybe TRBD1 (6 bases). The material sequenced was PBMCs. CDR3 DNA sequence: TGTGCCAGCAGGGCTTCAGGGGCCAACGGCCTGACTTTC. It yields the protein CASRASGANGLTF.